The subject of this entry is one TCR beta chain. TCRdb keeps only in-frame clones here, not all; method: immunoSEQ multiplex PCR. The sample yields 35,000 or so clones, about 85% seen once. Between the trimmed V and J ends, which lost 1 base and 7 bases, there was a span of 9 bases. This CDR3 is built from 14 residues. Germline CDR1 and CDR2: SGHTS and YDEGEE. This sample was included in a study of blood T cell repertoires in COVID-19. For the study at large: Sample material is recorded as cDNA or gDNA derived from T cells, B-cell-depleted T cells, or PBMCs.

The V call is TRBV5-8, the J call TRBJ1-6; tentatively, D is TRBD1 (5 bases). Sequenced material: peripheral blood. The clonotype comes from a man older than 75 with active or convalescent COVID-19. CDR3 protein: CASSLRQLNSPLHF. CDR3 nucleotide sequence: TGTGCCAGCAGCTTGCGACAGTTAAATTCACCCCTCCACTTT.